This TCR beta chain was identified during a study of patients and donors after allogeneic stem cell transplantation. TCRdb re-called the RT-PCR reads through MiXCR, storing one row per CDR3 protein. The top ten hold 33% of the sample, which has 150,000 to 250,000 distinct CDR3 sequences, roughly two fifths seen once. The sequence came from a human donor who was either an allogeneic HSCT recipient or a stem cell or donor lymphocyte infusion donor (not recorded which). It is not recorded whose cells these are; they may come from a transplant donor. Sequencing input: blood, either unsorted or a sorted T cell fraction (not recorded which).

CDR3 in DNA: TGTGCCAGCAGCTCCTCCGGGACTAGCGGGAGGGCCGCCGGGGAGCTGTTTTTT. Amino acid sequence: CASSSSGTSGRAAGELFF. The chain links TRBV7-2 to TRBJ2-2, with 16 bases lining up with TRBD2. V shed 4 bases, J shed 6 bases, and the junction held 8 bases outside the gene matches. Germline lookup yields CDR1 SGHTA and CDR2 FQGNSA. The length of the CDR3 is 18 residues. Variable domain in full (rest from reference TRBV7-2 and TRBJ2-2): GAGVSQSPSNKVTEKGKDVELRCDPISGHTALYWYRQSLGQGLEFLIYFQGNSAPDKSGLPSDRFSAERTGGSVSTLTIQRTQQEDSAVYLCASSSSGTSGRAAGELFFGEGSRLTVL.